This T cell receptor beta chain was found in a study of molecular identifiers for immune sequencing clone quantification (dated by TCRdb to the late 2010s). Regarding the study in general: In a replicate experiment, RNA from around 20,000 or 100,000 naive CD8 T cells was split into five aliquots, four of which were sequenced. CD8 T cells were used in a methods study to benchmark molecular-identifier clustering-based TCR repertoire sequencing (MIDCIRS) and TCR RNA copy counting.

What the study reported, not specific to this receptor: Spiked-in Jurkat TCR RNA equal to a single cell's worth was reported to be detectable even within 1,100,000 naive CD8 T cells. Spiked-in Jurkat TCR RNA (approximately 10 copies' worth), which is not part of the donor repertoire, was contained in the naive libraries. When barcode sub-clustering was left out, chimeric consensus sequences inflated TCR diversity, with chimeras reaching as high as 47%. About 3 recovered TCR RNA copies per cell were obtained by modeling, versus 9 to 10 by digital PCR, implying a capture efficiency of 30% to 35%. Highly expanded clone sizes could be underestimated if identical TCR molecules share a barcode. Clones above 20 RNA copies held over 98% of molecules in CMV-specific effector cells but under 1% in naive cells.

Counted from cysteine to phenylalanine, this CDR3 has 12 amino acids. The read is trimmed to its CDR3 DNA, 36 bases read in frame from base 1. V is shortened by 0 bases, J by 9 bases, and the region joining them spans 7 bases. Via the germline V gene, CDR1 is SGHRS and CDR2 YFSETQ. A note on this clonotype: This receptor's antigen is unknown. Base qualities are missing; no much larger clone stands one base away.

Library creation used PCR. The sequencer was a NextSeq 500. Preparation of bulk TCR libraries followed a previously described approach, with the TCR primers listed in Table S5. The Qiagen AllPrep DNA/RNA kit was used to purify total RNA. Before analysis, reads from multiple sequencing runs of one library were combined. Processing in the source paper ran as follows. Reads were retained only if the reads had an exact TCR constant sequence, and the retained reads were trimmed to 150 nt and grouped according to their 12-nt molecular barcodes. Within each barcode group, reads were sub-clustered at a 15% Levenshtein threshold, and quality-weighted consensus sequences were built per RNA molecule. Non-functional sequences were removed, as were lower-count sequences one edit away from another. Barcode sub-clusters with fewer than 20% of the maximum read count were removed, based on fitting two negative binomial distributions. The public reads were reprocessed in TCRdb via fastp at Q25 and MiXCR, keeping in-frame beta chains. Rows with one shared CDR3 protein collapse into an entry with the most common genes and DNA. None of the V and J calls come from the authors' own analysis; TCRdb made them. This sample gives approximately 320,000 distinct CDR3 sequences in total; roughly 24% of them show up just once. The top ten constitute 0.74% of the sample.

Libraries of naive CD8 T cells were built from anywhere between about 18,000 and 1,000,000 sorted cells, with 10%, 30% or 50% of the purified RNA used. On a BD FACSAria II, naive CD8 T cells were FACS-sorted as CD8+CD4-CCR7+CD45RA+ and collected into RLT Plus buffer. Detection sensitivity was tested by spiking Jurkat RNA equal to roughly 9 TCR copies' worth into samples containing about 19,000-1,000,000 naive CD8 T cells. CD8 T cells were enriched with RosetteSep CD8+ T Cell Enrichment Cocktail and Ficoll-Paque, followed by ACK red cell lysis. This receptor was obtained from a human donor in good health. Some libraries in this study had Jurkat cell RNA spiked in. Material for sequencing was naive CD8+ T cells from blood, with Jurkat cell RNA spiked in. Per the publication, the cell subset or site label means: FACS-sorted CD8+CD4-CCR7+CD45RA+ naive T cells. Rearrangement joined TRBV5-1 to TRBJ2-1, with the D gene not clear enough to name. The DNA is TGCGCCAGCAGCTTGGGAGCCCCTGAGCAGTTCTTC. It is translated as CASSLGAPEQFF.